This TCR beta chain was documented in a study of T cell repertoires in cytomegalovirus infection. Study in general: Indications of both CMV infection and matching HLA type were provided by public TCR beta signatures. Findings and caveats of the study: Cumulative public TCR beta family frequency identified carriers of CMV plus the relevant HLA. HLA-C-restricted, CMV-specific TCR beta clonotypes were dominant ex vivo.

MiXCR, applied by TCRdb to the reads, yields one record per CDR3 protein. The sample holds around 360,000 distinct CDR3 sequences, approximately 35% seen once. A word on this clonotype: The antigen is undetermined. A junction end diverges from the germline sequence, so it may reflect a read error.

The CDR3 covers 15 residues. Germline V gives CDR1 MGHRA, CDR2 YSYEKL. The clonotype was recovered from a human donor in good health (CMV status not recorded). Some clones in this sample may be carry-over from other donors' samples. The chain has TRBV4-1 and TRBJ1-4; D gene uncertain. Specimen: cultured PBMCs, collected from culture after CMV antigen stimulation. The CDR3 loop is CASSQDGSTNEKLFF. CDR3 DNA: TGTGCCAGCAGCCAAGATGGCTCAACTAATGAAAAACTGTTTTTT.